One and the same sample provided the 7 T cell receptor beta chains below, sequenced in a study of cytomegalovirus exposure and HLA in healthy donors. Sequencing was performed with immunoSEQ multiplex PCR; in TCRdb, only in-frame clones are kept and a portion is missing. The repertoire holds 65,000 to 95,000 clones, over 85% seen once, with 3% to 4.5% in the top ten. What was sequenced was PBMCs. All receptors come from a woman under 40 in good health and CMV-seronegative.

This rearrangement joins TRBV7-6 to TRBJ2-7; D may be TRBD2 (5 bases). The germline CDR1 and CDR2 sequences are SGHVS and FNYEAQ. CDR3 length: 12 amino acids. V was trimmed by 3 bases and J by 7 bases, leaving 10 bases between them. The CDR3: CASSFSGSEQYF. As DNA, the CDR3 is TGTGCCAGCAGCTTTTCGGGGTCTGAGCAGTACTTC.

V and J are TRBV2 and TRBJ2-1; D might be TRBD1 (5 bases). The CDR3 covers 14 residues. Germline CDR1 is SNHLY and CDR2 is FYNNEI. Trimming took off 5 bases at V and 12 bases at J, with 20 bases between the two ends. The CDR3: CASSPPAGAVGQFF. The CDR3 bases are TGTGCCAGCAGTCCCCCGGCTGGGGCTGTGGGGCAGTTCTTC.

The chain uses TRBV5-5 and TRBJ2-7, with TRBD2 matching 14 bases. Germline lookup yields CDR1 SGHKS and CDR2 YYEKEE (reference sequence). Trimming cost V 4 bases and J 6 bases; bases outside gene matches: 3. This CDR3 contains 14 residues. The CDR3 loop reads CASSNGTSGSEQYF. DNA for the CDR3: TGTGCCAGCAGCAACGGGACTAGCGGGAGCGAGCAGTACTTC.

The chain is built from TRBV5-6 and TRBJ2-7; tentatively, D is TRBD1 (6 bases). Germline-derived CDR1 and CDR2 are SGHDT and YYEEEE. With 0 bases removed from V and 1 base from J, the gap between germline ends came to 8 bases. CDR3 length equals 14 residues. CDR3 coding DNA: TGTGCCAGCAGCTTGGGGCAGGGGTCCTACGAGCAGTACTTC. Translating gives CASSLGQGSYEQYF. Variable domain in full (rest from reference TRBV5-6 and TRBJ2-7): DAGVTQSPTHLIKTRGQQVTLRCSPKSGHDTVSWYQQALGQGPQFIFQYYEEEERQRGNFPDRFSGHQFPNYSSELNVNALLLGDSALYLCASSLGQGSYEQYFGPGTRLTVT.

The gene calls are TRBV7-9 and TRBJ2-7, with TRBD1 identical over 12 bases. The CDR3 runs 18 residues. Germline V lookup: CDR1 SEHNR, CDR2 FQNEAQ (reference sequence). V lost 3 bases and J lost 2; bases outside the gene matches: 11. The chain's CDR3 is CASSFGTGGPPKTYEQYF. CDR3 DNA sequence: TGTGCCAGCAGCTTCGGGACAGGGGGCCCACCAAAGACCTACGAGCAGTACTTC.

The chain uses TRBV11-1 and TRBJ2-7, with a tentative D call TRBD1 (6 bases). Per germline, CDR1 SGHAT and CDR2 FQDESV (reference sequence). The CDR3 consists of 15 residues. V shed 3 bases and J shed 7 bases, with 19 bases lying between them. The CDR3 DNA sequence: TGTGCCAGCAGCTTTTGGGGGCAATCCTCTGGAGAGCAGTACTTC. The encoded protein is CASSFWGQSSGEQYF.

CDR3 sequence reads: CASSYSGADNSYEQYF. The CDR3 nucleotides read TGTGCCAGCAGTTACTCGGGCGCGGACAACTCCTACGAGCAGTACTTC. J is TRBJ2-7 and V is TRBV6-6, with TRBD1 as a possible D gene (5 bases). The CDR3 is 16 residues long. The V and J ends lost 0 bases and 0 bases respectively, with 12 bases between them. Germline V gene lookup returns CDR1 MNHNY and CDR2 SVGAGI (reference sequence).